The 18 T cell receptor beta chains reported below all come from one sample, sequenced in a study of blood T cell repertoires in COVID-19. Repertoires were generated with immunoSEQ multiplex PCR, while TCRdb's copy carries only in-frame clones and drops some. The sample shows 350,000 or so clones, approximately 90% of them seen only once. The source material was peripheral blood. Every receptor here comes from a woman between 55 and 75 years old with COVID-19, enrolled during active disease.

This clone is a singleton in its sample. The chain couples TRBV7-2 to TRBJ1-2, with 11 positions matching TRBD1. The germline gives CDR1 SGHTA, CDR2 FQGNSA. V trimming: 5 bases; J trimming: 7 bases; junction bases outside the gene matches: 9. The CDR3 contains 15 residues. The CDR3 coding sequence is TGTGCCAGCAGCCCCACCCCGGGACAGGGGGTTGGCTACACCTTC. Protein: CASSPTPGQGVGYTF. Complete variable domain (other parts from reference TRBV7-2 and TRBJ1-2): GAGVSQSPSNKVTEKGKDVELRCDPISGHTALYWYRQSLGQGLEFLIYFQGNSAPDKSGLPSDRFSAERTGGSVSTLTIQRTQQEDSAVYLCASSPTPGQGVGYTFGSGTRLTVV.

The chain links TRBV29-1 to TRBJ1-4, with 8 bases aligning to TRBD1. Germline V gene lookup returns CDR1 SQVTM and CDR2 ANQGSEA. Germline trimming cut 6 bases from V and 3 bases from J; bases unmatched to any gene: 3. CDR3 length: 13 amino acids. CDR3: CSVMTGANEKLFF. CDR3 sequence (DNA): TGCAGCGTCATGACAGGGGCTAATGAAAAACTGTTTTTT. Full variable domain (rest looked up from reference TRBV29-1 and TRBJ1-4): SAVISQKPSRDICQRGTSLTIQCQVDSQVTMMFWYRQQPGQSLTLIATANQGSEATYESGFVIDKFPISRPNLTFSTLTVSNMSPEDSSIYLCSVMTGANEKLFFGSGTQLSVL.

The chain links TRBV5-1 to TRBJ2-2; perhaps TRBD1 as D (6 bases). With 0 bases removed from V and 2 bases from J, the gap between germline ends came to 11 bases. The germline gives CDR1 SGHRS, CDR2 YFSETQ. The length of the CDR3 is 16 residues. The CDR3 DNA reads TGCGCCAGCAGCTTGGCCGGGACACCTAACACCGGGGAGCTGTTTTTT. It translates to CASSLAGTPNTGELFF.

This chain uses TRBV9 with TRBJ1-2; D is unclear. CDR1 and CDR2 from the germline V gene are SGDLS and YYNGEE. The CDR3 loop spans 13 amino acids. V lost 0 bases, J lost 7 bases, and 10 bases lay in between. CDR3 DNA: TGTGCCAGCAGCGTAGATATTCACAGTGGCTACACCTTC. Encoded protein: CASSVDIHSGYTF.

The CDR3 DNA reads as TGTGCCAGCAGAACCGGTTTTAATGAAGCTTTCTTT. Encoded protein: CASRTGFNEAFF. The V gene is TRBV27, the J gene TRBJ1-1; D is unresolved. The germline V gene encodes CDR1 MNHEY and CDR2 SMNVEV (reference sequence). The ends were cut back, 6 bases at V and 7 bases at J, with 12 bases in the middle. CDR3 size: 12 residues.

V is TRBV2 and J is TRBJ1-5; D uncertain. V was cut by 8 bases and J by 7 bases, with 18 bases left in between. CDR1 and CDR2 from the germline V gene are SNHLY and FYNNEI. The CDR3 is 14 amino acids. The CDR3 region has the DNA TGTGCCAGCGGGCCCCTCGAGGGCCGGCAGCCCCAGCATTTT. Its translation is CASGPLEGRQPQHF. The full variable domain, with the rest looked up from reference TRBV2 and TRBJ1-5, is EPEVTQTPSHQVTQMGQEVILRCVPISNHLYFYWYRQILGQKVEFLVSFYNNEISEKSEIFDDQFSVERPDGSNFTLKIRSTKLEDSAMYFCASGPLEGRQPQHFGDGTRLSIL.

The chain uses TRBV7-2 and TRBJ1-2; possibly TRBD1 for D (5 bases). This CDR3 contains 18 residues. The germline V gene encodes CDR1 SGHTA and CDR2 FQGNSA. Trimming left V 3 bases short and J 5 bases short, with 25 bases between. The CDR3 nucleotides are TGTGCCAGCAGCTTGAGAAGGGCAGGGCTCACAAGTACTTATGGCTACACCTTC. It encodes CASSLRRAGLTSTYGYTF.

This chain joins TRBV18 and TRBJ2-7, with D maybe TRBD2 (6 bases). V was shortened by 2 bases and J by 7 bases, with 6 bases between the two germline ends. Germline values: CDR1 KGHSH, CDR2 LQKENI. This CDR3 spans 11 amino acids. The DNA for the CDR3 is TGTGCCAGCTCACCAGGGGGGGAGCAGTACTTC. Amino acid sequence: CASSPGGEQYF.

The chain combines TRBV3-1 (or the pseudogene TRBV3-2) with TRBJ1-1, with D hard to call. CDR1 and CDR2 from the germline V gene are LGHDT and YNNKEL (reference sequence). Trimming stripped 6 bases from V and 1 base from J, with 12 bases between. The CDR3 sequence is 14 residues long. In DNA, the CDR3 is TGTGCCAGCAGGAGGATCGGCGAGAACACTGAAGCTTTCTTT. Translation gives CASRRIGENTEAFF.

The J gene is TRBJ1-5, the V gene TRBV6-5, with D perhaps matching TRBD1 (5 bases). This CDR3 has 15 amino acids. V was pared by 6 bases and J by 6 bases, with 18 bases between. From germline, CDR1 is MNHEY and CDR2 SVGAGI. CDR3 bases: TGTGCCAGCAGCTCGTACCCCACCGACAGTCAGCCCCAGCATTTT. It specifies CASSSYPTDSQPQHF.

J is TRBJ2-7 and V is TRBV19; 7 bases align to TRBD1. The CDR3 consists of 14 residues. CDR1 LNHDA and CDR2 SQIVND come from the germline V gene (reference sequence). J gave up 3 bases and V 5 bases, and 7 bases lay outside the gene matches. The CDR3 protein is CASSPRQGLYEQYF. As DNA, the CDR3 is TGTGCCAGTAGTCCGAGACAGGGCCTCTACGAGCAGTACTTC.

The chain carries TRBV10-3 and TRBJ1-1, with TRBD1 matching over 8 bases. From germline, CDR1 is ENHRY and CDR2 SYGVKD. V shed 0 bases and J 2 bases; nucleotides not matched to a gene: 8. The CDR3 is 17 amino acids. CDR3 residues: CAISESETAGGNTEAFF. The CDR3 region has the DNA TGTGCCATCAGTGAGTCGGAAACAGCAGGGGGCAACACTGAAGCTTTCTTT.

This clone has a handful of counts. The chain is built from TRBV30 and TRBJ1-2; D gene uncertain. CDR3 size: 14 residues. Trimming stripped 3 bases from V and 0 bases from J, with 11 bases between. Germline assignment: CDR1 GTSNPN and CDR2 SVGIG (reference sequence). The CDR3 sequence: CAWRHLPANYGYTF. DNA for the CDR3: TGTGCCTGGAGACATCTGCCAGCTAACTATGGCTACACCTTC.

The chain combines TRBV5-1 with TRBJ2-6; a possible D gene is TRBD2 (5 bases). Germline lookup yields CDR1 SGHRS and CDR2 YFSETQ. The CDR3 is made up of 16 amino acids. Trimming took off 0 bases at V and 2 bases at J, with 9 bases between the two ends. The CDR3 DNA reads TGCGCCAGCAGCTTGGCCCCCGGGGCTGGGGCCAACGTCCTGACTTTC. This encodes CASSLAPGAGANVLTF.

V and J are TRBV11-2 and TRBJ1-2, with D uncertain. Trimming left V 4 bases short and J 2 bases short, with 8 bases between. Germline V CDR1 and CDR2: SGHAT, FQNNGV. The CDR3 extends over 13 amino acids. As DNA, the CDR3 is TGTGCCAGCAGCTCTGGGAGGAACTATGGCTACACCTTC. This encodes CASSSGRNYGYTF.

V and J are TRBV6-5 and TRBJ1-6; 7 bases line up with TRBD1. V was pared by 3 bases and J by 7 bases, with 6 bases of the junction left unmatched. This CDR3 contains 15 residues. The germline V gene encodes CDR1 MNHEY and CDR2 SVGAGI. The CDR3 bases are TGTGCCAGCAGTTATAGACAGGGAGAGAATTCACCCCTCCACTTT. Translation gives CASSYRQGENSPLHF.

The rearrangement links TRBV6-6 to TRBJ1-5, with D possibly TRBD1 on 6 matching bases. CDR1 and CDR2 (germline): MNHNY, SVGAGI (reference sequence). The CDR3 consists of 16 residues. V lost 5 bases to trimming and J lost 2 bases, with 16 bases between them. This CDR3 is CASSPPRGRGNQPQHF. The CDR3 DNA sequence: TGTGCCAGCAGTCCCCCCAGGGGACGAGGCAATCAGCCCCAGCATTTT.

The chain joins TRBV4-1 to TRBJ2-3, with TRBD2 matching over 9 bases. Germline assignment: CDR1 MGHRA and CDR2 YSYEKL. With V trimmed by 5 bases and J by 2 bases, 5 bases remained unmatched. The CDR3 loop spans 15 amino acids. The CDR3 bases are TGCGCCAGCAGCTTTCGGACTAGCGCCACAGATACGCAGTATTTT. It encodes CASSFRTSATDTQYF.